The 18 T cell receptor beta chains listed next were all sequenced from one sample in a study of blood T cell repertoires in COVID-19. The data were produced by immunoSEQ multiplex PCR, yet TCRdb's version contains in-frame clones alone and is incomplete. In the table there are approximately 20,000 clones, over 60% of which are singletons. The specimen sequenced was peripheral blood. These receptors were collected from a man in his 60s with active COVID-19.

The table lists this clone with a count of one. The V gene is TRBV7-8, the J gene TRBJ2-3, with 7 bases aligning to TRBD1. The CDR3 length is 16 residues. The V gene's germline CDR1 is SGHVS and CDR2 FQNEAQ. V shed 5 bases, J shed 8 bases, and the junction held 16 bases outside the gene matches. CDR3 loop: CASSLMSGTEARTQYF. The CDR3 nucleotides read TGTGCCAGCAGCCTTATGTCCGGGACAGAAGCTCGTACGCAGTATTTT.

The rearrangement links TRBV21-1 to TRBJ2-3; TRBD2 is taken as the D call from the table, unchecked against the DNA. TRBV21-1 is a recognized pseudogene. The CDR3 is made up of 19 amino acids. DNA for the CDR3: TGTGCCAGCAGCAAGTCTAAATATCAGGCTAGCGGGAGTGGCGATACGCAGTATTTT. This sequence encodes CASSKSKYQASGSGDTQYF.

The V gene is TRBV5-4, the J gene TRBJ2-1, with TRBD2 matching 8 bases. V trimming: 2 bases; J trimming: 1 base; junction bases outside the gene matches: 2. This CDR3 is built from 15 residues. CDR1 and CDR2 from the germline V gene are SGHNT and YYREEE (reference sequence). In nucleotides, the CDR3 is TGTGCCAGCAGCTTAGAGCGGGAGTCCTACAATGAGCAGTTCTTC. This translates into CASSLERESYNEQFF.

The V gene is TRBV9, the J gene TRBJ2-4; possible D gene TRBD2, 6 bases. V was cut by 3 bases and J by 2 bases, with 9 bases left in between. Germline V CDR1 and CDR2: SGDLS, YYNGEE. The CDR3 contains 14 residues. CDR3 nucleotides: TGTGCCAGCAGCGCGGGAGATCCCAAAAACATTCAGTACTTC. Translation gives CASSAGDPKNIQYF.

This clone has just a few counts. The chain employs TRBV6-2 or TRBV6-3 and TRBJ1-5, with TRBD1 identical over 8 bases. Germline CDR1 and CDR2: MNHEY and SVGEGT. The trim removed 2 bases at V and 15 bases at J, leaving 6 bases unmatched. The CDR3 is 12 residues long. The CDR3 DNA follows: TGTGCCAGCAGTTACGGACAGGGTCCGGGGCATTTT. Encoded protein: CASSYGQGPGHF.

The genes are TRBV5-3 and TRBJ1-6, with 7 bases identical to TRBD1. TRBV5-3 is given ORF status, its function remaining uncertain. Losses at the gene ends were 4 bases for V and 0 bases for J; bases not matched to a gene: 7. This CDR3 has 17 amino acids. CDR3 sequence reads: CARSVTGACSYNSPLHF. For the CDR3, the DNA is TGTGCCAGAAGCGTCACAGGGGCGTGCTCCTATAATTCACCCCTCCACTTT.

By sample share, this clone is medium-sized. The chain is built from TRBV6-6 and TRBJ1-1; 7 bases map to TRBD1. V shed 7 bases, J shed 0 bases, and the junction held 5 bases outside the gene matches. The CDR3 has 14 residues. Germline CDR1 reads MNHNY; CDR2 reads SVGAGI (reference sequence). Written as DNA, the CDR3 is TGTGCCAGCACTCCGACAGGGCTGAACACTGAAGCTTTCTTT. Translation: CASTPTGLNTEAFF.

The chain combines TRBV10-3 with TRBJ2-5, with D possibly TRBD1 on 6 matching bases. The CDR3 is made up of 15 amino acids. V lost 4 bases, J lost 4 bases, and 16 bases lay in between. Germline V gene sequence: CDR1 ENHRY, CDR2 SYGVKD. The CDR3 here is CAISAGAVGGETQYF. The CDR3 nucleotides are TGTGCCATCAGTGCAGGGGCAGTAGGGGGAGAGACCCAGTACTTC.

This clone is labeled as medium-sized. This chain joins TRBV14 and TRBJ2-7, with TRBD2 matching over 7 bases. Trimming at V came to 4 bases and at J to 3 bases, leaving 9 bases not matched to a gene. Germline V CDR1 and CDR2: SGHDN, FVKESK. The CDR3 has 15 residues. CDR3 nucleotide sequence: TGTGCCAGCAGCCTTCCTGGACTAGGCTTCTACGAGCAGTACTTC. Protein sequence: CASSLPGLGFYEQYF.

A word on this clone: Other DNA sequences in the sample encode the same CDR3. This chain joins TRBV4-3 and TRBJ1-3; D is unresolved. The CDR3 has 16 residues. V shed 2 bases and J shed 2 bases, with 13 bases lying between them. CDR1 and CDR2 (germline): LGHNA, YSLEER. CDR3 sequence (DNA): TGCGCCAGCAGCCAATCTTTCGAGGGTACTGGAAACACCATATATTTT. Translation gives CASSQSFEGTGNTIYF.

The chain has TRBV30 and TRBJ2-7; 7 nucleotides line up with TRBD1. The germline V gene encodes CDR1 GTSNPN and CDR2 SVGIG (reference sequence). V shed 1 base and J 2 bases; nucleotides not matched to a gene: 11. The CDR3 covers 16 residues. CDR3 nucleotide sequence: TGTGCCTGGAGTGAAGGTAGACAGGGCCATCCCTACGAGCAGTACTTC. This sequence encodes CAWSEGRQGHPYEQYF.

The CDR3 DNA is TGTGCCAGCAGTGAGCAGGGGGCGCTTCGTATAAACACTGAAGCTTTCTTT. Protein sequence: CASSEQGALRINTEAFF. This chain links TRBV6-1 with TRBJ1-1; 8 nucleotides line up with TRBD1. CDR3 length: 17 residues. The germline gives CDR1 MNHNS, CDR2 SASEGT. V lost 3 bases, J lost 2 bases, and 11 bases stayed unmatched.

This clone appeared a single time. CDR3 sequence (DNA): TGTGCCAGCAGTTTGTATACGGTTGGAGGATTTTATGGCTACACCTTC. Residues: CASSLYTVGGFYGYTF. This chain joins TRBV28 and TRBJ1-2; D remains ambiguous. The CDR3 runs to 16 residues. The germline V gene encodes CDR1 MDHEN and CDR2 SYDVKM. Trimming cost V 3 bases and J 5 bases, with 19 bases left between them.

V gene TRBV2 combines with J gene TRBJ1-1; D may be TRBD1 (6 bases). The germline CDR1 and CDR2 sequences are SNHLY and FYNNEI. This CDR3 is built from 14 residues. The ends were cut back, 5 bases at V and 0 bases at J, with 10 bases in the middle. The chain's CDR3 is CASSFRGMNTEAFF. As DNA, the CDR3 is TGTGCCAGCAGTTTCAGGGGAATGAACACTGAAGCTTTCTTT.

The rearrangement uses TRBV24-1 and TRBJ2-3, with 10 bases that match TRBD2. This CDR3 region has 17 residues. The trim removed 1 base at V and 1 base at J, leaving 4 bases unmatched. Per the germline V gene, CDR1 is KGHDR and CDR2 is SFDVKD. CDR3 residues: CATSDFLAGGGTDTQYF. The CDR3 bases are TGTGCCACCAGTGATTTTTTAGCGGGAGGAGGCACAGATACGCAGTATTTT.

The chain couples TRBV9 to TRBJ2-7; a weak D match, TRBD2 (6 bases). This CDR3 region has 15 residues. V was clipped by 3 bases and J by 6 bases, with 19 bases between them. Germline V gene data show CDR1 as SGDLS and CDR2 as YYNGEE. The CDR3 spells CASSAFPGLDVEQYF. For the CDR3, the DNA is TGTGCCAGCAGCGCGTTTCCGGGACTTGACGTCGAGCAGTACTTC.

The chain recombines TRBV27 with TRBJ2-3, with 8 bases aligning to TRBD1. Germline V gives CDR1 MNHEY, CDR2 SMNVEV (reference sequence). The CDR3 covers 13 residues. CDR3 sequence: CATRGLSTDTQYF. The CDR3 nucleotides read TGTGCGACCAGGGGGCTGAGCACAGATACGCAGTATTTT.

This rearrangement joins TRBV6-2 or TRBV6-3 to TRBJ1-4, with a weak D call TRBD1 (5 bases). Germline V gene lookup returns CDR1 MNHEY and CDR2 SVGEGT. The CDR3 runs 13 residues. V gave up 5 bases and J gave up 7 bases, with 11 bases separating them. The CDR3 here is CASSRAGLEKLFF. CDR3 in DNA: TGTGCCAGCAGTAGGGCAGGGCTTGAAAAACTGTTTTTT.